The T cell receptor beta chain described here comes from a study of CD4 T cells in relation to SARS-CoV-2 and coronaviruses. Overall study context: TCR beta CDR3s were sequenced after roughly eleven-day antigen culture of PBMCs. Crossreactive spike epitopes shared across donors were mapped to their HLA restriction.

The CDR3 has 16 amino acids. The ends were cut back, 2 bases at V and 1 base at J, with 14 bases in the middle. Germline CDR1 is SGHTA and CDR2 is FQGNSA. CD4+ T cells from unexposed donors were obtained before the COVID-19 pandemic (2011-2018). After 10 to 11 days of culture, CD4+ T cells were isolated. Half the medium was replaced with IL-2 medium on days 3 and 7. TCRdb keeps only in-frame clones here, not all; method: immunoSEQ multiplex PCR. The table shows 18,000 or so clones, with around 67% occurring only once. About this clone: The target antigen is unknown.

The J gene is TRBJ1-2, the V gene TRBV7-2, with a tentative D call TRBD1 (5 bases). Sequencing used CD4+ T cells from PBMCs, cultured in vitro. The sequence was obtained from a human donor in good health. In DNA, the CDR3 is TGTGCCAGCAGCTTAATGGCAGGGCCCTTTAACTATGGCTACACCTTC. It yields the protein CASSLMAGPFNYGYTF.